A selection of T cell receptor beta chains follows, all from one sample in a study of shared clonotypes between healthy human individuals. Sequencing used immunoSEQ multiplex PCR; TCRdb keeps in-frame clones, though not all of them. The sample carries roughly 1 million clones, 70% to 80% recorded once. Sequenced input: memory CD4+ T cells from PBMCs. The source is a man younger than 35 in good health. Some clones in this sample may be carry-over from other donors' samples. Each CDR3 is given with its conserved first and last residue. The order of the fields is V gene, D gene, J gene, clone size, CDR3 DNA, CDR3 protein. The D gene is left open where the match is weak. Clone size appears in some rows only: once, few, many, or a class for an expanded clone.

V: TRBV30; D: TRBD1; J: TRBJ2-6; size: .; DNA: TGTGCCTGCCCCCGTGACAGGGCTGGGGCCAACGTCCTGACTTTC; CDR3: CACPRDRAGANVLTF
V: TRBV19; D: .; J: TRBJ1-5; size: .; DNA: TGTGCCAGTAGTATCCAGGGAGGAAGCAATCAGCCCCAGCATTTT; CDR3: CASSIQGGSNQPQHF
V: TRBV6-6; D: .; J: TRBJ2-1; size: .; DNA: TGTGCCAGCAGTTATGGGGGGGAGAGGGGGTCACAGCAGTTCTTC; CDR3: CASSYGGERGSQQFF
V: TRBV15; D: .; J: TRBJ2-7; size: .; DNA: TGTGCCACCAGCACGTCCGGCGACGAGCAGTACTTC; CDR3: CATSTSGDEQYF
V: TRBV28; D: .; J: TRBJ1-2; size: .; DNA: TGTGCCAGCAGTCAACGGGGGGGCTATGGCTACACCTTC; CDR3: CASSQRGGYGYTF
V: TRBV2; D: .; J: TRBJ1-1; size: few; DNA: TGTGCCAGCAGTGAAGCCGGGGGTAGAACTGAAGCTTTCTTT; CDR3: CASSEAGGRTEAFF
V: TRBV29-1; D: TRBD1; J: TRBJ1-2; size: .; DNA: TGCAGCGTTGGGGGGACAGCCTATGGCTACACCTTC; CDR3: CSVGGTAYGYTF
V: TRBV7-2; D: TRBD1; J: TRBJ1-5; size: .; DNA: TGTGCCAGCAGCTTAGAGACAGGGGTGTTTCAGCCCCAGCATTTT; CDR3: CASSLETGVFQPQHF
V: TRBV2; D: .; J: TRBJ1-3; size: once; DNA: TGTGCCAGCAGTGTCCCGGCGTCGGGAAACACCATATATTTT; CDR3: CASSVPASGNTIYF
V: TRBV10-3; D: .; J: TRBJ2-3; size: .; DNA: TGTGCCATCAGTGAGGGAGGCGGAAACACAGATACGCAGTATTTT; CDR3: CAISEGGGNTDTQYF
V: TRBV25-1; D: TRBD2; J: TRBJ2-3; size: .; DNA: TGTGCCAGCCGCGGATCCGGGACTAGCGGGAGGTGGACAGATACGCAGTATTTT; CDR3: CASRGSGTSGRWTDTQYF
V: TRBV18; D: .; J: TRBJ1-1; size: .; DNA: TGTGCCAGCTCACCACCGTACAGTACGAACACTGAAGCTTTCTTT; CDR3: CASSPPYSTNTEAFF
V: TRBV5-1; D: .; J: TRBJ2-2; size: .; DNA: TGCGCCAGCAGCTTGGATCGGGGGGAGCTGTTTTTT; CDR3: CASSLDRGELFF
V: TRBV29-1; D: TRBD1; J: TRBJ1-1; size: few; DNA: TGCAGCGCTGGACCGGGACAGGGCATGAACACTGAAGCTTTCTTT; CDR3: CSAGPGQGMNTEAFF
V: TRBV7-3; D: .; J: TRBJ2-7; size: .; DNA: TGTGCCAGCAGCCAAGATCTAGGGTGGCACGCACCCTACGAGCAGTACTTC; CDR3: CASSQDLGWHAPYEQYF
V: TRBV10-3; D: .; J: TRBJ2-7; size: few; DNA: TGTGCCATCAGTGATGGACCCGACAGCAGCTCCTACGAGCAGTACTTC; CDR3: CAISDGPDSSSYEQYF
V: TRBV5-6; D: .; J: TRBJ1-2; size: .; DNA: TGTGCCAGCAGCTTGAGGGCTACGGAGGGCTACACCTTC; CDR3: CASSLRATEGYTF
V: TRBV5-1; D: .; J: TRBJ2-5; size: .; DNA: TGCGCCAGCAGCTTTGGCGGGAAAGAGACCCAGTACTTC; CDR3: CASSFGGKETQYF